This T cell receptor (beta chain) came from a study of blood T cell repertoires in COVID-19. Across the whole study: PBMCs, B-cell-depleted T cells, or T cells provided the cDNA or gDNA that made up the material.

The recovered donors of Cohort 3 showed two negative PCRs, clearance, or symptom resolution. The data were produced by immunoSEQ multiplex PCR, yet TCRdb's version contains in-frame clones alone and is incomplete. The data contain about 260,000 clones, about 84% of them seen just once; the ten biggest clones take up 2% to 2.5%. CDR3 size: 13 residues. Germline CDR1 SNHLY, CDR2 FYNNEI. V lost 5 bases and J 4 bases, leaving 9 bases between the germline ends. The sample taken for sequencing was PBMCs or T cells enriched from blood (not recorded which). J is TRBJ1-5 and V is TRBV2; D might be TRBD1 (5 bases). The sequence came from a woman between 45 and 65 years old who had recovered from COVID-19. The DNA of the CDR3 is TGTGCCAGCAGTATGGAGGGGAATCAGCCCCAGCATTTT. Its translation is CASSMEGNQPQHF.